A selection of T cell receptor beta chains follows, all from one sample in a study of shared clonotypes between healthy human individuals. Assay: immunoSEQ multiplex PCR; the TCRdb copy retains only in-frame clones and omits some. In the table there are 2 million to 2.5 million clones, almost 96% of which are singletons. The sample was naive CD4+ T cells sorted from blood. The receptor source for this set is a man aged 18 to 30 in good health. The CDR3 runs from the conserved cysteine through the conserved F or W. Each record gives: V gene, clone size, J gene, D gene, CDR3 DNA, CDR3 protein. D genes are given only for firm matches. Some rows have no size entry. The others give once, few or many, or a class for an expanded clone.

TRBV18	.	TRBJ1-1	TRBD1	TGTGCCAGCTCACGAGGACAGGGTGAAGCTTTCTTT	CASSRGQGEAFF
TRBV2	.	TRBJ1-2	.	TGTGCCAGCAGTGCCTACAGGGACTATGGCTACACCTTC	CASSAYRDYGYTF
TRBV5-6	.	TRBJ1-1	TRBD1	TGTGCCAGCAGCTGGGACAGGGGGAGCACTGAAGCTTTCTTT	CASSWDRGSTEAFF
TRBV10-3	.	TRBJ2-1	.	TGTGCCATTAGCGGAGCTTACAATGAGCAGTTCTTC	CAISGAYNEQFF
TRBV5-1	.	TRBJ1-4	.	TGCGCCAGCAGCTTGGATCCCTGGGGCAGGGCTAATGAAAAACTGTTTTTT	CASSLDPWGRANEKLFF
TRBV6-5	.	TRBJ2-7	TRBD2	TGTGCCAGCAGGATGACTAGCGGGGCCTACGAGCAGTACTTC	CASRMTSGAYEQYF
TRBV7-2	few	TRBJ1-6	TRBD1	TGTGCCAGCAGCCTGCGGGGACAGGGTAATTCACCCCTCCACTTT	CASSLRGQGNSPLHF
TRBV6-6	.	TRBJ1-5	.	TGTGCCAGCAATTCAGGGAGAAATAGCAATCAGCCCCAGCATTTT	CASNSGRNSNQPQHF
TRBV12-5	.	TRBJ1-3	TRBD1	TGTGCTAGTGGTTTGGTACAGACAGGGGGAAACACCATATATTTT	CASGLVQTGGNTIYF
TRBV28	.	TRBJ2-1	TRBD1	TGTGCCAGCAGCCCTAACGGACAGGGGGCCTACAATGAGCAGTTCTTC	CASSPNGQGAYNEQFF